The 5 T cell receptor beta chains presented below share a single source sample, sequenced in a study of PD-1 blockade in classical Hodgkin lymphoma. TCRdb's table, derived via immunoSEQ multiplex PCR, lists solely in-frame clones and lacks some. The sample lists 66,000 or so clones, around 75% occurring once. After autologous stem cell transplantation all patients relapsed, and prior brentuximab vedotin exposure differed between cohorts. Sequenced material: peripheral blood mononuclear cells (PBMCs), taken before the second cycle of nivolumab. The receptors were gathered from a human donor with classical Hodgkin lymphoma.

This clone turned up a few times. This chain connects TRBV11-2 to TRBJ2-3; D gene ambiguous. Trimming left V 3 bases short and J 1 base short, with 2 bases between. The CDR3 length is 12 residues. Looked up from germline, CDR1 is SGHAT and CDR2 is FQNNGV. The CDR3 nucleotides are TGTGCCAGCAGCTTTGGCACAGATACGCAGTATTTT. It translates to CASSFGTDTQYF.

The rearrangement uses TRBV4-1 and TRBJ2-1; D possibly uses TRBD1 or TRBD2 (7 bases each). The CDR3 contains 20 residues. CDR1 and CDR2 (germline): MGHRA, YSYEKL. Trimming removed 1 base at V and 4 bases at J, with 26 bases between. The CDR3 nucleotides read TGCGCCAGCAGCCAAGGCCCGACAGGGATCGGTAGCGGGCCATACAATGAGCAGTTCTTC. This codes for CASSQGPTGIGSGPYNEQFF.

The V call is TRBV9, the J call TRBJ2-2; 11 positions agree with TRBD1. This CDR3 comprises 18 residues. Trimming removed 4 bases from V and 2 bases from J; junction bases left unmatched: 10. Germline V gene lookup returns CDR1 SGDLS and CDR2 YYNGEE. CDR3 protein: CASSPRTGGFGNTGELFF. The DNA for the CDR3 is TGTGCCAGCAGCCCCCGGACAGGGGGCTTTGGAAACACCGGGGAGCTGTTTTTT.

The gene calls are TRBV6-1 and TRBJ1-2, with TRBD1 identical over 7 bases. Germline trimming cut 6 bases from V and 8 bases from J; bases unmatched to any gene: 6. Germline CDR1 MNHNS, CDR2 SASEGT. This CDR3 has 12 amino acids. CDR3 region: CASRIQGSGYTF. The CDR3 region has the DNA TGTGCCAGCAGGATACAGGGGAGCGGCTACACCTTC.

The chain links TRBV10-3 to TRBJ2-1, with D maybe TRBD2 (6 bases). V lost 2 bases to trimming and J lost 7 bases, with 15 bases between them. The CDR3 runs to 15 residues. Germline values: CDR1 ENHRY, CDR2 SYGVKD. CDR3 sequence: CAISEGEVIGNEQFF. CDR3 DNA: TGTGCCATCAGTGAGGGGGAGGTCATCGGGAATGAGCAGTTCTTC.